This T cell receptor (beta chain) is from a study of T cell responses to AZD1222 COVID-19 vaccine. Trimming pared 2 bases from V and 0 bases from J, leaving 11 bases between. Germline CDR1 and CDR2: MDHEN and SYDVKM. This CDR3 is 15 amino acids long. Notes on this clone: What it binds is not known.

The study, taken as a whole, reports: Females made up more of the donors, who were largely white British, and clonal diversity may have come out too low. All repertoire sampling was performed exclusively after the peak T cell response. Rises in breadth and depth of Spike-specific TCRs came after two AZD1222 doses. Seropositive at baseline were only a handful of AZD1222 recipients.

The method was immunoSEQ multiplex PCR; TCRdb's version includes in-frame clones alone and lacks a portion of them. The sample contains about 110,000 clones, roughly 86% of which appear only once. The clonotype comes from an adult in good health. Specimen: peripheral blood, collected on day 0 of MenACWY control vaccination. The chain has TRBV28 and TRBJ2-7; D is unresolved. CDR3 residues: CASSLGTPSSYEQYF. CDR3 DNA sequence: TGTGCCAGCAGTTTAGGTACACCCAGCTCCTACGAGCAGTACTTC.